The clone carrying this TCR beta chain occurred once. The data were taken from a study of blood T cell repertoires in COVID-19. In the study overall: COVID-19 samples collected from the United States, Italy and Spain covered acute and convalescent phases.

Germline CDR1 reads SGHRS; CDR2 reads YFSETQ. The CDR3 covers 18 residues. The ends were cut back, 2 bases at V and 2 bases at J, with 23 bases in the middle. Study processing details: Using reference gene primer amplification, nucleated cell counts were estimated. The protocol was immunoSEQ multiplex PCR, while the TCRdb copy is restricted to in-frame clones and leaves out a portion. That table furnishes V, J and clone size, whereas the DNA furnished D and trimming. The table includes about 84,000 clones, about 86% detected once. This receptor was obtained from an elderly man with active or convalescent COVID-19. V is TRBV5-1 and J is TRBJ2-7; D might be TRBD1 (6 bases). Sequencing was performed on peripheral blood. The CDR3 sequence: CASSLGPQDRDTPYEQYF. The CDR3 coding sequence is TGCGCCAGCAGCTTAGGACCTCAGGACCGGGACACTCCCTACGAGCAGTACTTC.